This T cell receptor beta chain originates from a study of T cell changes during pregnancy in multiple sclerosis. The data were produced by immunoSEQ multiplex PCR, yet TCRdb's version contains in-frame clones alone and is incomplete. The table shows approximately 60,000 clones, with 85% to 95% occurring only once. V lost 5 bases and J 8 bases, leaving 13 bases between the germline ends. The CDR3 loop spans 14 amino acids. CDR1 is SGHVS, CDR2 FQNEAQ, per germline. This sample comprised peripheral blood, obtained after pregnancy. The chain couples TRBV7-8 to TRBJ1-6, with D perhaps matching TRBD1 (6 bases). This clonotype originated in a female donor in good health, enrolled as a control in a pregnancy study. The CDR3 region is CASSRQARDSPLHF. CDR3 in DNA: TGTGCCAGCAGCCGACAGGCCAGGGATTCACCCCTCCACTTT.